This TCR beta chain was identified in a study of T cell responses to AZD1222 COVID-19 vaccine. This clone was seen a single time. Antigen: not known. This table comes from immunoSEQ multiplex PCR, and its TCRdb copy is limited to in-frame clones, with some not included. Of 150,000 to 200,000 clones in the sample, 75% to 95% are singletons; the top ten hold about 4.5%. The germline CDR1 and CDR2 sequences are KGHSH and LQKENI. The V segment lost 3 bases and the J segment 4 bases; nucleotides outside the gene matches: 2. The CDR3 loop spans 16 amino acids. Broader study findings: Clonal diversity was possibly underestimated, and the donors were mostly white British, with more females.

The input for sequencing was peripheral blood, taken on day 0 of AZD1222 vaccination. The V call is TRBV18, the J call TRBJ2-2; 13 bases are a match to TRBD2. This clonotype originated in an adult in good health. The CDR3 nucleotides are TGTGCCAGCTCACCTGGACTAGCGGGAGTCACCGGGGAGCTGTTTTTT. It codes for CASSPGLAGVTGELFF.